This TCR beta chain was retrieved from a study of T-cell reconstitution after alpha-beta-depleted transplantation in children. There are a few counts of this clonotype. Its antigen is unidentified. The CDR3 is made up of 16 amino acids. The germline V gene has CDR1 SGHTS and CDR2 YDEGEE. Deletions cut 3 bases from V and 4 bases from J, with 16 bases between. The authors prepared the TCRbeta library with unique molecular identifiers. Via MiXCR, TCRdb re-called the PCR reads, giving one row per CDR3 protein. In the table there are about 590,000 distinct CDR3 sequences, 13% of which are singletons. Points from the study as a whole: Some patients showed high day-60 TCRbeta diversity, which derived from surviving recipient T cells and thymic progenitors. After transplant, at about two months, alpha-beta T cells were reportedly derived from several hundred expanded graft clones. Among T cells one year after transplant, newly produced cells accounted for most counts and diversity.

The chain links TRBV5-8 to TRBJ2-2; D might be TRBD1 or TRBD2, each matching 5 bases. The specimen comprised PBMCs, mostly from graft donor cells, sampled 360 days after TCRalphabeta/CD19-depleted stem cell transplant. The sequence derives from a male patient younger than 18 who had a stem cell transplant for acute myeloid leukemia, so the T cells may come from the graft donor. DNA of the CDR3: TGTGCCAGCAGCTGGATGGGACCACATACCACCGGGGAGCTGTTTTTT. It translates to CASSWMGPHTTGELFF.